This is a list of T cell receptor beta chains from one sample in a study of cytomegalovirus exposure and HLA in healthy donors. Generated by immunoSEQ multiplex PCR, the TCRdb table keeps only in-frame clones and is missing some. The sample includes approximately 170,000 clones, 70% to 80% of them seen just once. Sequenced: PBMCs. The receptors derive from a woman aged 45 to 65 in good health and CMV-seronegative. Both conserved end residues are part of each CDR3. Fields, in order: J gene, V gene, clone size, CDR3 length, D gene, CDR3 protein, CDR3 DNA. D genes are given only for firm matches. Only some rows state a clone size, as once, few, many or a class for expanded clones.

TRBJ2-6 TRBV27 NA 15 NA CASSLLLAGANVLTF TGTGCCAGCAGTTTATTGCTAGCCGGGGCCAACGTCCTGACTTTC
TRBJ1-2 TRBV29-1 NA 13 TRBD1 CSVDLGQGSGYTF TGCAGCGTTGACCTCGGACAGGGTAGCGGCTACACCTTC
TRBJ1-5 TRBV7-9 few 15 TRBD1 CASSPGDSWNQPQHF TGTGCCAGCAGCCCAGGGGACAGTTGGAATCAGCCCCAGCATTTT
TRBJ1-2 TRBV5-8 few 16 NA CASSLRGGVTNYGYTF TGTGCCAGCAGCTTGAGGGGCGGCGTCACTAACTATGGCTACACCTTC
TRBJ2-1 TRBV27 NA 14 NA CASSLSRLYNEQFF TGTGCCAGCAGTTTGTCTCGACTCTACAATGAGCAGTTCTTC
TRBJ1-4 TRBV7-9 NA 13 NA CASSKGEQGKLFF TGTGCCAGCAGCAAAGGAGAACAAGGAAAACTGTTTTTT
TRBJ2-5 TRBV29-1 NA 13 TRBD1 CSVAPNRGETQYF TGCAGCGTTGCACCCAACAGGGGCGAGACCCAGTACTTC
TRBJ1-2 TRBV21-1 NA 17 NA CASSKKRDRGRYYGYTF TGTGCCAGCAGCAAAAAAAGGGACAGGGGGCGCTATTATGGCTACACCTTC
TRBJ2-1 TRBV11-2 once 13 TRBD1 CASSPGQDNEQFF TGTGCCAGCAGCCCCGGACAGGACAATGAGCAGTTCTTC
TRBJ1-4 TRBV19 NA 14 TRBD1 CASSIGRGRKKLFF TGTGCCAGTAGTATAGGCAGGGGGAGAAAAAAACTGTTTTTT
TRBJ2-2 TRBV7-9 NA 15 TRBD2 CASSLGGSGAGELFF TGTGCCAGCAGCTTAGGCGGGAGTGGGGCCGGGGAGCTGTTTTTT
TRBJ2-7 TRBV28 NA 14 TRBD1 CASRSTGGAYEQYF TGTGCCAGCAGGTCGACAGGGGGGGCCTACGAGCAGTACTTC
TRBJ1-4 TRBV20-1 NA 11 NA CSASIGEKLFF TGCAGTGCTAGTATCGGGGAAAAACTGTTTTTT
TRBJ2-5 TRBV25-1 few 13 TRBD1 CASRPDRGETQYF TGTGCCAGCAGGCCGGACAGGGGCGAGACCCAGTACTTC
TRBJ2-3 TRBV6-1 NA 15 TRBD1 CASSGDRGRTDTQYF TGTGCCAGCAGCGGGGACAGGGGCCGCACAGATACGCAGTATTTT
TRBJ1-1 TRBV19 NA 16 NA CASSSRGRASNTEAFF TGTGCCAGTAGTTCCCGGGGAAGGGCCAGTAACACTGAAGCTTTCTTT
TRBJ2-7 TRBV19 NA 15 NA CASSITGDFSYEQYF TGTGCCAGTAGTATTACGGGGGATTTCTCCTACGAGCAGTACTTC
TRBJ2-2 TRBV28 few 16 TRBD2 CASQRLLAENTGELFF TGTGCCAGTCAACGGCTCCTAGCGGAGAACACCGGGGAGCTGTTTTTT
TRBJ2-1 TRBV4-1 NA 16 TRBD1 CASSQQGDRGANEQFF TGCGCCAGCAGCCAACAGGGGGACAGGGGGGCAAATGAGCAGTTCTTC
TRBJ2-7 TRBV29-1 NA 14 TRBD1 CSVGGGQGSYEQYF TGCAGCGTCGGGGGGGGACAGGGGTCCTACGAGCAGTACTTC
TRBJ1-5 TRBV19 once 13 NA CASSIGRDQPQHF TGTGCCAGTAGTATTGGGAGGGATCAGCCCCAGCATTTT
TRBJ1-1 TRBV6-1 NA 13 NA CASSERLAGEAFF TGTGCCAGCAGTGAAAGGTTGGCAGGGGAAGCTTTCTTT